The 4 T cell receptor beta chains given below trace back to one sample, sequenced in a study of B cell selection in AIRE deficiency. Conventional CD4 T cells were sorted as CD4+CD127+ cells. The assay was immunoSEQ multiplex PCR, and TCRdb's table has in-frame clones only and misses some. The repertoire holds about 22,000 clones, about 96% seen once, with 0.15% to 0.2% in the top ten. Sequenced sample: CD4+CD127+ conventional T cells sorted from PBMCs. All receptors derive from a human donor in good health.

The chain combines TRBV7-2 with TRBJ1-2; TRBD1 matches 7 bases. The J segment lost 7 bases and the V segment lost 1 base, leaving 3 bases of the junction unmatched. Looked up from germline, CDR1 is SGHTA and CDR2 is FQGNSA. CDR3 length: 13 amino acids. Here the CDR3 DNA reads TGTGCCAGCAGCTTAGACAGGGGTAGTGGCTACACCTTC. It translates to CASSLDRGSGYTF.

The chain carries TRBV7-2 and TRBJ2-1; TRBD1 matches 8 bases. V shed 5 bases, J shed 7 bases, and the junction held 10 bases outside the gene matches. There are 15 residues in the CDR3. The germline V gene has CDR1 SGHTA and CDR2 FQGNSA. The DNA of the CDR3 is TGTGCCAGCAGCCAAATCAGGGGGCTCCAAAATGAGCAGTTCTTC. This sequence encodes CASSQIRGLQNEQFF.

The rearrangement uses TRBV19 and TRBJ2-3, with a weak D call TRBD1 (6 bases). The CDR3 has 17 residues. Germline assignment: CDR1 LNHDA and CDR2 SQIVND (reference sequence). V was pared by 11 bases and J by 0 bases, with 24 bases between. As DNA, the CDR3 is TGTGCCCACACCACTCGAGGACAGAAATTAAGCACAGATACGCAGTATTTT. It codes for CAHTTRGQKLSTDTQYF. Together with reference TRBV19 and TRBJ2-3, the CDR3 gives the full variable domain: DGGITQSPKYLFRKEGQNVTLSCEQNLNHDAMYWYRQDPGQGLRLIYYSQIVNDFQKGDIAEGYSVSREKKESFPLTVTSAQKNPTAFYLCAHTTRGQKLSTDTQYFGPGTRLTVL.

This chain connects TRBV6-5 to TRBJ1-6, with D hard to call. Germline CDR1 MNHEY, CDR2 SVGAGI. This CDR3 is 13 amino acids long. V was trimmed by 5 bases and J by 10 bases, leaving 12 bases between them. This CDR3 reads CASSVEGSSPLHF. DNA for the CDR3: TGTGCCAGCAGTGTAGAGGGCTCCTCACCCCTCCACTTT.